Each of the 18 T cell receptor beta chains below was sequenced from the same sample in a study of cytomegalovirus exposure and HLA in healthy donors (TCRdb year 2017). Receptors were amplified or captured by the immunoSEQ multiplex PCR assay. For the multiplex PCR, a mixture combining 60 forward primers for TCR Vbeta segments and 13 reverse primers for TCR Jbeta segments was used. Held by TCRdb, this immuneACCESS table contains in-frame sequences only and omits some clones. Under half of the omission traces to an unresolved V gene where checked; the cause of the rest is unknown. The sample includes some 67,000 clones, with about 77% observed a single time. 9.7% of the sample comes from the top ten. Material: PBMCs. The receptors derive from a man aged 40-50 years in good health and CMV-seronegative.

This chain uses TRBV5-8 with TRBJ2-3; 12 nucleotides line up with TRBD1. The germline gives CDR1 SGHTS, CDR2 YDEGEE. The CDR3 has 15 amino acids. J lost 6 bases, V lost 3 bases, and 5 bases had no gene match. The CDR3 loop is CASSSGTGGLDTQYF. The CDR3 nucleotides are TGTGCCAGCAGCTCCGGGACAGGGGGCCTGGATACGCAGTATTTT.

The gene calls are TRBV7-2 and TRBJ2-5; the match to TRBD2 covers 10 bases. Germline-derived CDR1 and CDR2 are SGHTA and FQGNSA. The CDR3 covers 15 residues. V lost 4 bases, J lost 3 bases, and 5 bases stayed unmatched. CDR3 coding DNA: TGTGCCAGCAGCTCAGCGGGGGGGTTTGAAGAGACCCAGTACTTC. Translating gives CASSSAGGFEETQYF.

The V call is TRBV19, the J call TRBJ2-1, with 13 bases that match TRBD2. Germline CDR1 is LNHDA and CDR2 is SQIVND (reference sequence). The length of the CDR3 is 17 residues. The V gene end was trimmed by 3 bases and the J gene end by 9 bases; junction bases not matched to a gene: 11. The CDR3 nucleotides are TGTGCCAGTAGTATCAGGGAGGGGACTAGCGGGGCTGGTGAGCAGTTCTTC. Amino acids: CASSIREGTSGAGEQFF.

This clone was seen just once. The CDR3 loop is CASSPLGSRETQYF. In nucleotides, the CDR3 is TGCGCCAGCAGCCCCCTTGGTAGCCGGGAGACCCAGTACTTC. The rearrangement joins TRBV5-1 to TRBJ2-5, with D unresolved. The CDR3 runs to 14 residues. V lost 4 bases, J lost 5 bases, and 15 bases lay in between. CDR1 is SGHRS and CDR2 is YFSETQ in the germline V gene.

With regard to this clone: Other DNA variants within this sample encode the same CDR3. The V gene is TRBV7-9, the J gene TRBJ2-2, with D tentatively TRBD1 (5 bases). The germline CDR1 and CDR2 sequences are SEHNR and FQNEAQ (reference sequence). The CDR3 totals 13 residues. V lost 6 bases and J 2 bases, leaving 7 bases between the germline ends. DNA for the CDR3: TGTGCCAGCAGTGACAGTAACACCGGGGAGCTGTTTTTT. Translation: CASSDSNTGELFF.

The chain is built from TRBV12-5 and TRBJ2-5; TRBD1 aligns across 8 bases. The CDR3 spans 15 residues. V was clipped by 0 bases and J by 2 bases; unmatched bases: 2. The germline V gene has CDR1 LGHNT and CDR2 FRNRAP. CDR3 sequence: CASGLVQGGQETQYF. CDR3 bases: TGTGCTAGTGGTTTGGTACAGGGGGGTCAAGAGACCCAGTACTTC.

The chain's CDR3 is CASSNRRGTTGELFF. The CDR3 DNA reads TGTGCCAGTAGTAATCGGCGGGGGACTACCGGGGAGCTGTTTTTT. The chain combines TRBV19 with TRBJ2-2, with TRBD2 identical over 7 bases. The CDR3 loop spans 15 amino acids. Germline assignment: CDR1 LNHDA and CDR2 SQIVND (reference sequence). V lost 4 bases to trimming and J lost 5 bases; unmatched junction nucleotides: 7.

The chain recombines TRBV28 with TRBJ2-1; 8 bases are a match to TRBD2. The CDR3 length is 14 residues. V was clipped by 8 bases and J by 8 bases; unmatched bases: 11. The germline gives CDR1 MDHEN, CDR2 SYDVKM. The CDR3: CASSLAGGRDEQFF. CDR3 nucleotides: TGTGCCAGCTCTCTCGCGGGAGGTAGGGATGAGCAGTTCTTC.

CDR3 nucleotides: TGTGCCAGCAGCCGAGACAGCTACGAGCAGTACTTC. Translating it yields CASSRDSYEQYF. The chain links TRBV5-4 to TRBJ2-7, with D perhaps TRBD1 (5 bases). CDR1 and CDR2 from the germline V gene are SGHNT and YYREEE (reference sequence). V was trimmed by 4 bases and J by 3 bases, leaving 8 bases between them. CDR3 length: 12 residues.

The rearrangement joins TRBV28 to TRBJ2-4; D perhaps matches TRBD2 (5 bases). This CDR3 is built from 14 residues. V was trimmed by 7 bases and J by 8 bases, leaving 18 bases between them. The germline V gene encodes CDR1 MDHEN and CDR2 SYDVKM. The CDR3 loop reads CASKELGSLDIQYF. The CDR3 bases are TGTGCCAGCAAGGAATTAGGGAGTTTAGACATTCAGTACTTC.

The CDR3 loop is CASSKAGEAFF. The CDR3 DNA sequence: TGTGCCAGCAGCAAAGCGGGTGAAGCTTTCTTT. This chain uses TRBV7-8 with TRBJ1-1, with D hard to call. V lost 5 bases and J lost 7, with 8 bases in between. The CDR3 spans 11 residues. The V gene's germline CDR1 is SGHVS and CDR2 FQNEAQ.

The chain is built from TRBV7-9 and TRBJ1-1; 9 bases agree with TRBD1. The CDR3 has 15 amino acids. The V and J ends lost 5 bases and 6 bases, in that order; junction bases with no gene match: 10. Germline V lookup: CDR1 SEHNR, CDR2 FQNEAQ (reference sequence). The CDR3 here is CASSQTQGATAEAFF. The DNA for the CDR3 is TGTGCCAGCAGCCAGACACAGGGGGCGACCGCTGAAGCTTTCTTT. Supplemented by reference TRBV7-9 and TRBJ1-1, the full variable domain reads DTGVSQNPRHKITKRGQNVTFRCDPISEHNRLYWYRQTLGQGPEFLTYFQNEAQLEKSRLLSDRFSAERPKGSFSTLEIQRTEQGDSAMYLCASSQTQGATAEAFFGQGTRLTVV.

This clone occurred once. This chain connects TRBV19 to TRBJ2-7, with 8 bases identical to TRBD2. Looked up from germline, CDR1 is LNHDA and CDR2 is SQIVND (reference sequence). CDR3 length equals 16 residues. The junction had 11 bases not matched to a gene; V was cut back by 4 bases and J by 3 bases. This chain's CDR3 is CASSKAAGSGDYEQYF. CDR3 in DNA: TGTGCCAGTAGTAAGGCGGCGGGTAGCGGGGACTACGAGCAGTACTTC.

By its share, this clone is medium-sized. This chain uses TRBV4-1 with TRBJ2-3; tentatively, D is TRBD2 (6 bases). This CDR3 has 16 residues. The germline CDR1 and CDR2 sequences are MGHRA and YSYEKL. Trimming removed 3 bases from V and 0 bases from J, with 13 bases in between. This CDR3 reads CASSHIGLPSTDTQYF. The CDR3 DNA reads as TGCGCCAGCAGCCATATCGGACTACCCAGCACAGATACGCAGTATTTT.

This chain connects TRBV5-6 to TRBJ2-5; maybe TRBD2 (6 bases). Germline CDR1 reads SGHDT; CDR2 reads YYEEEE. Between the trimmed V and J ends, which lost 3 bases and 1 base, there was a span of 16 bases. This CDR3 has 16 amino acids. The chain's CDR3 is CASSSPLAGRQETQYF. CDR3 DNA sequence: TGTGCCAGCAGCTCCCCACTAGCCGGGCGCCAAGAGACCCAGTACTTC.

The rearrangement uses TRBV6-1 and TRBJ2-5; 10 bases align to TRBD1. CDR3 length: 13 amino acids. Germline CDR1 is MNHNS and CDR2 is SASEGT. The ends lost 6 bases at V and 5 bases at J; junction bases unmatched: 3. The CDR3 here is CASRTGGLETQYF. CDR3 DNA sequence: TGTGCCAGCAGGACAGGGGGCCTTGAGACCCAGTACTTC.

The table lists this clone with a count of one. The rearrangement links TRBV5-8 to TRBJ2-2, with D tentatively TRBD2 (6 bases). Germline CDR1 and CDR2: SGHTS and YDEGEE. V was trimmed by 4 bases and J by 2 bases, leaving 15 bases between them. CDR3 size: 16 residues. CDR3 in amino acids: CASSPGTRHNTGELFF. DNA of the CDR3: TGTGCCAGCAGCCCCGGGACTCGGCACAACACCGGGGAGCTGTTTTTT. Filled out from reference TRBV5-8 and TRBJ2-2, the complete variable domain reads EAGVTQSPTHLIKTRGQQATLRCSPISGHTSVYWYQQALGLGLQFLLWYDEGEERNRGNFPPRFSGRQFPNYSSELNVNALELEDSALYLCASSPGTRHNTGELFFGEGSRLTVL.

This chain links TRBV19 with TRBJ2-3; a weak D match, TRBD2 (6 bases). V was shortened by 8 bases and J by 2 bases, with 29 bases between the two germline ends. The CDR3 length is 19 residues. Germline loops: CDR1 LNHDA, CDR2 SQIVND (reference sequence). CDR3 bases: TGTGCCAGTGCACCAGATGGAGGGTGGAAAGAAGGTCTCACAGATACGCAGTATTTT. The encoded protein is CASAPDGGWKEGLTDTQYF. Using reference TRBV19 and TRBJ2-3 for the parts outside the CDR3, the full variable domain is DGGITQSPKYLFRKEGQNVTLSCEQNLNHDAMYWYRQDPGQGLRLIYYSQIVNDFQKGDIAEGYSVSREKKESFPLTVTSAQKNPTAFYLCASAPDGGWKEGLTDTQYFGPGTRLTVL.